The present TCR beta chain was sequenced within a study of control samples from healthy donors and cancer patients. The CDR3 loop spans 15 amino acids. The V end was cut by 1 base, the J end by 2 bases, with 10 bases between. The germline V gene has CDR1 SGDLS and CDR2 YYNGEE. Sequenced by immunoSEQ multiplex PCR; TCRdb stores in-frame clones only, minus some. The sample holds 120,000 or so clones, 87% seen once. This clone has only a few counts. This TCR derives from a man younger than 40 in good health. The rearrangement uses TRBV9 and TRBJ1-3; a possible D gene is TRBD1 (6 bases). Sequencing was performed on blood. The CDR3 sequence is CASSVYEGAGNTIYF. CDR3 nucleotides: TGTGCCAGCAGCGTATATGAGGGGGCTGGAAACACCATATATTTT.